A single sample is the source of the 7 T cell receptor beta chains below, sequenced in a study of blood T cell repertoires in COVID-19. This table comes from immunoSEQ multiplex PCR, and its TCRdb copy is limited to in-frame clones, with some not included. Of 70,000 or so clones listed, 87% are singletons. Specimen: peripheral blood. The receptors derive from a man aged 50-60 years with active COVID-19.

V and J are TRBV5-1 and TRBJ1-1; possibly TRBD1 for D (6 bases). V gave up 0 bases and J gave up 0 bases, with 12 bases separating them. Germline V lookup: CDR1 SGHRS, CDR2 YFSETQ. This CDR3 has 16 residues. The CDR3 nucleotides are TGCGCCAGCAGCTTGGGGTGGACAGCTATGAACACTGAAGCTTTCTTT. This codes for CASSLGWTAMNTEAFF.

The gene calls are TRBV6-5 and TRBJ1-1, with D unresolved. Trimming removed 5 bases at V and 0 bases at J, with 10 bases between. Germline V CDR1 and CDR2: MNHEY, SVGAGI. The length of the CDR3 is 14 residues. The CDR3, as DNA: TGTGCCAGCAGTCAACATAAACTGAACACTGAAGCTTTCTTT. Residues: CASSQHKLNTEAFF.

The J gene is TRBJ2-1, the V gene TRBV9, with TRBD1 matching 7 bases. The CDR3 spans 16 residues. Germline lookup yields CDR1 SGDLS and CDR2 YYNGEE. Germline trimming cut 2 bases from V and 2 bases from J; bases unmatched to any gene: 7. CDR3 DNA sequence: TGTGCCAGCAGCGTTGAACCGGGACAGACCTACAATGAGCAGTTCTTC. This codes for CASSVEPGQTYNEQFF. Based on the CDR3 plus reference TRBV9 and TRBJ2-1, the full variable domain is DSGVTQTPKHLITATGQRVTLRCSPRSGDLSVYWYQQSLDQGLQFLIQYYNGEERAKGNILERFSAQQFPDLHSELNLSSLELGDSALYFCASSVEPGQTYNEQFFGPGTRLTVL.

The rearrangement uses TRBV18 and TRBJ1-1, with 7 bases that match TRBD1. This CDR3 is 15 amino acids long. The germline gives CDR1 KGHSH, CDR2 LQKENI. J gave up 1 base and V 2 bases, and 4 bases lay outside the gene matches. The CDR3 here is CASSPEQGKNTEAFF. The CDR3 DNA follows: TGTGCCAGCTCACCAGAACAGGGGAAGAACACTGAAGCTTTCTTT.

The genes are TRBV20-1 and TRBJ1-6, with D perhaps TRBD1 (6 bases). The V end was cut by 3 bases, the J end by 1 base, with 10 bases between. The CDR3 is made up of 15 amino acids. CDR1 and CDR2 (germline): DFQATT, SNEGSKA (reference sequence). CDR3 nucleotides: TGCAGTGCTAGTACAGGGTCGTCCTATAATTCACCCCTCCACTTT. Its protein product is CSASTGSSYNSPLHF.

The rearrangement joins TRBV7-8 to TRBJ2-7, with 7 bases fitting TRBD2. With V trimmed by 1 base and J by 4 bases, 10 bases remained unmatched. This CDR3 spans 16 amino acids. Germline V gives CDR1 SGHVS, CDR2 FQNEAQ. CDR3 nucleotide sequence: TGTGCCAGCAGCTTAGTTAATCGGGAGGCTTCGTACGAGCAGTACTTC. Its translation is CASSLVNREASYEQYF.

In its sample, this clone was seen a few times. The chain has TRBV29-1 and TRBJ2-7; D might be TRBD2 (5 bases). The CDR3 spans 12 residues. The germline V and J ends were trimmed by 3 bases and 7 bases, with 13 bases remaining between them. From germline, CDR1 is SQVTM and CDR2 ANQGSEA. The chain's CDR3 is CSVDFGVREQYF. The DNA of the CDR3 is TGCAGCGTTGATTTCGGGGTGCGAGAGCAGTACTTC.